This T cell receptor (beta chain) stems from a study of shared clonotypes between healthy human individuals. General study findings and limits: Depth of sequencing was expected to influence donor clonotype sharing.

The germline CDR1 and CDR2 sequences are SEHNR and FQNEAQ (reference sequence). The CDR3 consists of 16 residues. V was clipped by 1 base and J by 3 bases, with 12 bases between them. Assay: immunoSEQ multiplex PCR; the TCRdb copy retains only in-frame clones and omits some. Of about 680,000 clones listed, 92% were seen once; the top ten hold approximately 24%. Naive-designated CD8 cells lacked CD45RO, were positively enriched for CCR7, and omitted terminally differentiated effector memory CD45RA+ cells. Concerning this clone: Its antigen is not known.

The TCR originated in a man aged 30 to 39 in good health. Sequenced sample: naive CD8+ T cells sorted from blood. The gene calls are TRBV7-9 and TRBJ2-2, with TRBD1 as a possible D gene (6 bases). CDR3 protein: CASSLENREDTGELFF. The CDR3, as DNA: TGTGCCAGCAGCTTAGAAAACAGGGAAGACACCGGGGAGCTGTTTTTT.